This record covers a single TCR beta chain. The data derive from a study of blood T cell repertoires in COVID-19. At the level of the study: PBMCs, B-cell-depleted T cells, or T cells were the source of the cDNA or gDNA that made up the material.

This CDR3 spans 15 amino acids. Germline lookup yields CDR1 SGHTA and CDR2 FQGNSA. Trimming at V came to 3 bases and at J to 0 bases, leaving 2 bases not matched to a gene. The method was immunoSEQ multiplex PCR; TCRdb's version includes in-frame clones alone and lacks a portion of them. The profile shows approximately 150,000 clones, over 80% of them singletons. The TCR originated in a man between 65 and 85 years old who had been exposed to COVID-19. Sequencing was done on a sample of PBMCs or T cells enriched from blood (not recorded which). The V call is TRBV7-2, the J call TRBJ1-1; 9 nucleotides agree with TRBD1. The CDR3 nucleotides are TGTGCCAGCAGCTTGGGACAGGGCATGAACACTGAAGCTTTCTTT. Protein sequence: CASSLGQGMNTEAFF.